The subject of this entry is one TCR beta chain. As yet, its antigen is unknown. Collected material from alopecia areata patients comprised lesional scalp punch biopsies and peripheral blood. The sample belongs to a study of CD8+ T cells in alopecia areata. Across the study: Tofacitinib administration to treated patients was oral, at 5 to 10 mg twice daily. Broader study findings: Higher clonality than in normal scalp was seen in lesional scalp, especially alopecia totalis/universalis.

cDNA serving as the sequencing template came from extracted, reverse transcribed RNA. The table came from immunoSEQ multiplex PCR; TCRdb's copy has only in-frame clones and leaves some out. The repertoire holds over 85,000 clones, with roughly two fifths as singletons. The J segment lost 5 bases and the V segment lost 3 bases, leaving 9 bases of the junction unmatched. CDR1 is WNHNN, CDR2 SYGVQD, per germline (reference sequence). The CDR3 is 15 amino acids. This TCR was recovered from a human donor with alopecia areata. The specimen sequenced was CD4+ T cells sorted from blood. The chain has TRBV10-1 and TRBJ2-7, with TRBD1 matching over 8 bases. The CDR3: CASSDSLDRVDEQYF. The CDR3 nucleotides are TGCGCCAGCAGTGACTCGTTGGACAGGGTCGACGAGCAGTACTTC.